This T cell receptor (beta chain) was retrieved from a study of beta chain features in type 1 diabetes. Study-wide points: In every one of the four CD4+ subsets, TCRB CDR3s were moderately but significantly shorter in Type 1 diabetes patients.

The V end lost 4 bases, the J end lost 14 bases, and 21 bases lay between the germline ends. CDR3 size: 14 residues. Germline-derived CDR1 and CDR2 are MGHRA and YSYEKL. Expressed TCRB transcripts were sequenced because the isolated RNA had all been reverse transcribed beforehand. This table comes from immunoSEQ multiplex PCR, and its TCRdb copy is limited to in-frame clones, with some not included. The sample holds 600,000 to 700,000 clones; around 15% are singletons and the top ten take less than 0.025%. As to this clone: Its cognate antigen is unknown.

The rearrangement uses TRBV4-1 and TRBJ2-1; D could derive from TRBD1 or TRBD2 (5 bases each). The sequenced sample was naive CD4+ T cells from blood. The TCR was taken from a man between 18 and 35 years old with type 1 diabetes. In DNA form, the CDR3 reads TGCGCCAGCAGCCCTGACGGACCGGGACCGAAGAAGTTCTTC. Protein sequence: CASSPDGPGPKKFF.